The 30 T cell receptor beta chains below were found in one sample sequenced in a study of tumor-infiltrating lymphocytes in primary liver carcinoma. Priming with a constant-region primer yielded TCR beta cDNA from approximately 500 ng total RNA. Slightly modified ARM-PCR served as the procedure for the TCR beta libraries. These libraries came from three rounds of nested multiplex PCR. Primers for the first two PCR rounds were TRBV1-TRBV30 forward primers and a C-beta reverse primer (approximately 10 cycles per round). MiXCR was run by TCRdb on the multiplex PCR reads, yielding one entry per CDR3 protein. The sample includes roughly 100,000 distinct CDR3 sequences, about 70% seen only once; the top ten take 9.5%. Bulk tissue was left unsorted, and RNA and DNA were co-extracted from roughly 20-30 mg of it. The sequencing input was liver tumor tissue from sampling region 5. Documented subset: tumor region T5, tumor centre. The origin of the receptors is an older woman with primary liver carcinoma and hepatitis B virus infection.

Concerning this clonotype itself: One end of the junction is discordant with germline, which a read error may explain. The chain is built from TRBV28 and TRBJ1-1; D call uncertain. The CDR3 is made up of 13 amino acids. In germline, CDR1 is MDHEN, CDR2 SYDVKM. CDR3 sequence reads: CAGSFQGYTEAFF. For the CDR3, the DNA is TGTGCCGGCAGTTTCCAAGGTTACACTGAAGCTTTCTTT. Full variable domain (remainder filled in from reference TRBV28 and TRBJ1-1): DVKVTQSSRYLVKRTGEKVFLECVQDMDHENMFWYRQDPGLGLRLIYFSYDVKMKEKGDIPEGYSVSREKKERFSLILESASTNQTSMYLCAGSFQGYTEAFFGQGTRLTVV.

The V and J genes are TRBV7-3 and TRBJ2-2, with 8 positions matching TRBD1. In germline, CDR1 is SGHTA, CDR2 FQGTGA. This CDR3 contains 18 residues. Trimming took 1 base from V and 1 from J; bases not matched to a gene: 8. The CDR3 DNA follows: TGTGCCAGCAGCTTAAGAGCGGCAGGGGGCTTGAACACCGGGGAGCTGTTTTTT. Translating it yields CASSLRAAGGLNTGELFF.

This clonotype was seen ten or more times. The chain links TRBV12-3 or TRBV12-4 to TRBJ2-7, with 10 positions matching TRBD1. J was trimmed by 1 base and V by 3 bases; bases with no gene match: 6. The CDR3 contains 16 residues. The CDR3 is CASSFSRTGGSYEQYF. The DNA of the CDR3 is TGTGCCAGCAGTTTTAGTAGGACAGGGGGTTCCTACGAGCAGTACTTC.

In regard to this clonotype: A single base separates this from a much larger clone, so it may be a read error. V usage is TRBV5-1 and J usage is TRBJ2-3; possible D gene TRBD2, 7 bases. CDR1 is SGHRS, CDR2 YFSETQ, per germline. This CDR3 contains 15 residues. The CDR3 region has the DNA TGCGCCAGCGGCTTGCAGGGGAGGGGGTCAGATACGCAGTATTTT. Translating gives CASGLQGRGSDTQYF.

This clonotype showed up just a few times. As the CDR3 is not closed by the conserved phenylalanine or tryptophan, this likely results from a read error. The rearrangement links TRBV11-2 to TRBJ2-4; D gene uncertain. CDR3 size: 14 residues. Trimming cost V 5 bases and J 4 bases, with 12 bases left between them. The germline gives CDR1 SGHAT, CDR2 FQNNGV. CDR3 loop: CASSPPSRKNIQYS. The CDR3 region has the DNA TGTGCCAGCAGCCCCCCTTCGCGAAAAAACATTCAGTACTCC.

This clonotype was seen a few times. This chain connects TRBV30 to TRBJ1-5; D is unclear. V was shortened by 4 bases and J by 2 bases, with 12 bases between the two germline ends. Germline CDR1 reads GTSNPN; CDR2 reads SVGIG (reference sequence). CDR3 length: 14 amino acids. CDR3 sequence: CAWTSVGRNQPQHF. The CDR3 nucleotides are TGTGCCTGGACCAGTGTAGGGCGCAATCAGCCCCAGCATTTT. Drawing the rest from reference TRBV30 and TRBJ1-5, the complete variable domain is SQTIHQWPATLVQPVGSPLSLECTVEGTSNPNLYWYRQAAGRGLQLLFYSVGIGQISSEVPQNLSASRPQDRQFILSSKKLLLSDSGFYLCAWTSVGRNQPQHFGDGTRLSIL.

This clonotype has just a few counts. The rearrangement joins TRBV2 to TRBJ2-2, with TRBD1 identical over 9 bases. Germline V gene sequence: CDR1 SNHLY, CDR2 FYNNEI. The CDR3 is 15 amino acids. The junction had 2 bases not matched to a gene; V was cut back by 6 bases and J by 0 bases. CDR3 bases: TGTGCCAGCAGACGACAGGGGGCGAACACCGGGGAGCTGTTTTTT. Residues: CASRRQGANTGELFF. The entire variable domain, with the rest obtained from reference TRBV2 and TRBJ2-2, is as follows: EPEVTQTPSHQVTQMGQEVILRCVPISNHLYFYWYRQILGQKVEFLVSFYNNEISEKSEIFDDQFSVERPDGSNFTLKIRSTKLEDSAMYFCASRRQGANTGELFFGEGSRLTVL.

A word on this clonotype: This may be a read error: a much more frequent sequence differs by one nucleotide. V is TRBV6-6 and J is TRBJ1-3, with unresolved D. The CDR3 is 15 amino acids. Germline V CDR1 and CDR2: MNHNY, SVGAGI (reference sequence). Trimming left V 1 base short and J 1 base short, with 8 bases between. Here the CDR3 DNA reads TGTGCCAGCAGTTACTTAGTAGTTTCTGGAAACACCATATATTTT. Translating it yields CASSYLVVSGNTIYF.

This clonotype was picked up many times. V usage is TRBV29-1 and J usage is TRBJ2-1; D is undetermined. This CDR3 region has 10 residues. Germline loops: CDR1 SQVTM, CDR2 ANQGSEA. Trimming took 7 bases from V and 8 from J, leaving 9 bases between them. CDR3 residues: CSGRTDEQFF. For the CDR3, the DNA is TGCAGCGGAAGGACGGATGAGCAGTTCTTC.

This clonotype was counted once. A read error may account for a junction end that differs from germline. The genes are TRBV29-1 and TRBJ2-2, with D perhaps matching TRBD2 (5 bases). CDR3 length: 11 residues. From germline, CDR1 is SQVTM and CDR2 ANQGSEA. The CDR3 DNA is TGCAGCGTCATATACACCGGGGAGCTGTTATTT. Its translation: CSVIYTGELLF.

This clonotype turned up a few times. Since a much larger clone is just one base distant, this may be a read error. This rearrangement joins TRBV6-5 to TRBJ2-1; no reliable D call. V lost 8 bases, J lost 3 bases, and 11 bases lay in between. The CDR3 runs to 13 residues. Germline V lookup: CDR1 MNHEY, CDR2 SVGAGI. The CDR3 sequence is CASQCTFYNEQFF. CDR3 DNA sequence: TGTGCCAGCCAGTGCACCTTCTACAATGAGCAGTTCTTC.

About this clonotype itself: One end of the junction does not line up with germline, which may come from a read error. CDR3 bases: TGTGCCAACAGCCCACGGGGGGCTTTCTACGAGCAGTACTTC. It translates to CANSPRGAFYEQYF. The chain is built from TRBV7-9 and TRBJ2-7; tentative D call: TRBD2 (7 bases). Germline V CDR1 and CDR2: SEHNR, FQNEAQ (reference sequence). The CDR3 length is 14 residues.

This sequence joins TRBV7-9 and TRBJ2-7; D not resolved. CDR3 length equals 15 residues. Per the germline V gene, CDR1 is SEHNR and CDR2 is FQNEAQ (reference sequence). Between the trimmed V and J ends, which lost 0 bases and 5 bases, there was a span of 14 bases. CDR3 protein: CASSLAPRGVDEQYF. CDR3 sequence (DNA): TGTGCCAGCAGCTTAGCCCCCCGCGGCGTTGACGAGCAGTACTTC.

About this clonotype itself: This may stem from a read error, because a much larger clone lies one nucleotide away. Lacking the conserved final phenylalanine or tryptophan, this CDR3 likely reflects a read error. V is TRBV7-8 and J is TRBJ2-2, with TRBD2 identical over 11 bases. With V trimmed by 2 bases and J by 4 bases, 3 bases remained unmatched. Germline lookup yields CDR1 SGHVS and CDR2 FQNEAQ. The CDR3 runs to 16 residues. CDR3 region: CASSLRLAGITGELFV. The CDR3 region has the DNA TGTGCCAGCAGCTTAAGACTAGCGGGAATCACCGGGGAGCTGTTTGTT.

Comment on this clonotype: The conserved phenylalanine or tryptophan normally closing the CDR3 is absent here, so this likely arose from a read error. This chain connects TRBV6-5 to TRBJ2-7; tentative D call: TRBD1 (6 bases). This CDR3 comprises 14 residues. Between the trimmed V and J ends, which lost 6 bases and 4 bases, there was a span of 16 bases. The germline V gene encodes CDR1 MNHEY and CDR2 SVGAGI. CDR3 sequence (DNA): TGTGCCAGCAGCATTGGTGGGACACCTTACGAGCAGTACCTC. It is translated as CASSIGGTPYEQYL.

Worth noting for this clonotype: A much larger clone sits a single nucleotide away, making a read error possible. The genes are TRBV6-6 and TRBJ1-5; TRBD1 is a possible D gene (5 bases). Looked up from germline, CDR1 is MNHNY and CDR2 is SVGAGI (reference sequence). Trimming took 8 bases from V and 7 from J, leaving 15 bases between them. The CDR3 loop spans 13 amino acids. The CDR3 is CASSRGEGQPQHF. The CDR3 DNA follows: TGTGCCAGCTCCCGAGGGGAGGGGCAGCCCCAGCATTTT.

On this clonotype: The junction shows a germline mismatch at one end, possibly a read error. This CDR3 is CASSLGTSGRREQHF. The CDR3 nucleotides read TGTGCCAGCAGCTTAGGGACTAGCGGTCGTCGGGAGCAGCATTTC. The chain recombines TRBV11-3 with TRBJ2-7; 10 positions agree with TRBD2. Germline V gives CDR1 SGHNT, CDR2 YENEEA. This CDR3 spans 15 amino acids.

The chain employs TRBV7-3 and TRBJ2-1; D unresolved. The CDR3 is 15 amino acids. V dropped 3 bases and J dropped 0 bases, with 9 bases sitting between them. Looked up from germline, CDR1 is SGHTA and CDR2 is FQGTGA. CDR3 DNA sequence: TGTGCCAGCAGCTTCCGGCCGACCTCCTACAATGAGCAGTTCTTC. Translation gives CASSFRPTSYNEQFF.

This clonotype was counted once. A much larger clone is a single base away; this may be a read error. This chain uses TRBV5-4 with TRBJ2-7; D perhaps matches TRBD2 (5 bases). Germline CDR1 SGHNT, CDR2 YYREEE (reference sequence). The CDR3 has 13 residues. CDR3 sequence (DNA): TGTGCCAACAGCTTGGACTGGAAATACGAGCAGTACTTC. The encoded protein is CANSLDWKYEQYF.

About this clonotype: A much more abundant neighbour one base away suggests this may be a read error. The chain joins TRBV10-2 to TRBJ1-4; 12 bases agree with TRBD1. Germline values: CDR1 WSHSY, CDR2 SAAADI. The CDR3 loop spans 17 amino acids. CDR3 sequence reads: CATSEGTTGTGGEKLFF. The CDR3 coding sequence is TGCGCCACCAGTGAGGGGACTACCGGGACAGGGGGCGAAAAACTGTTTTTT.

V is TRBV9 and J is TRBJ2-4, with D hard to call. Trimming removed 2 bases at V and 5 bases at J, with 8 bases between. The CDR3 runs to 13 residues. CDR1 and CDR2 (germline): SGDLS, YYNGEE. CDR3 sequence (DNA): TGTGCCAGCAGCGTTGGTGCAGAAAACATTCAGTACTTC. Residues: CASSVGAENIQYF.

About this clonotype itself: An end of the junction differs from the germline gene, which may be a read error. The chain couples TRBV5-6 to TRBJ2-5; D remains unclear. CDR1 is SGHDT and CDR2 is YYEEEE in the germline V gene. The length of the CDR3 is 14 residues. This CDR3 is CASGLALRQETQYF. The CDR3 DNA is TGTGCCAGCGGCTTAGCCTTAAGACAAGAGACCCAGTACTTC. The full variable domain, its missing parts supplied by reference TRBV5-6 and TRBJ2-5, is DAGVTQSPTHLIKTRGQQVTLRCSPKSGHDTVSWYQQALGQGPQFIFQYYEEEERQRGNFPDRFSGHQFPNYSSELNVNALLLGDSALYLCASGLALRQETQYFGPGTRLLVL.

This chain's CDR3 is CASSMEGDTEAFF. The CDR3 nucleotides read TGTGCCAGCAGTATGGAGGGGGACACTGAAGCTTTCTTT. The chain is built from TRBV6-6 and TRBJ1-1; possible D gene TRBD1, 6 bases. CDR1 and CDR2 from the germline V gene are MNHNY and SVGAGI (reference sequence). The V and J ends lost 5 bases and 3 bases respectively, with 10 bases between them. CDR3 length: 13 residues.

V and J are TRBV28 and TRBJ2-2; 7 bases are shared with TRBD1. CDR3 length: 15 amino acids. Trimming at V came to 5 bases and at J to 1 base, leaving 4 bases not matched to a gene. Germline CDR1 is MDHEN and CDR2 is SYDVKM. This CDR3 is CASSTRTGNTGELFF. The CDR3 bases are TGTGCCAGCAGTACTAGGACAGGGAACACCGGGGAGCTGTTTTTT.

Regarding this clonotype: One end of the junction varies from germline; a read error may be responsible. The chain links TRBV5-4 to TRBJ2-7; TRBD2 matches 7 bases. The germline V gene has CDR1 SGHNT and CDR2 YYREEE (reference sequence). CDR3 size: 14 residues. The CDR3 nucleotides read TGTACCAGCAGCTTTGGCGGGAGTACCTATGAGCAGTACTTC. Amino acid sequence: CTSSFGGSTYEQYF.

With regard to this clonotype: Possible read error: a much larger clone is one base away. The chain joins TRBV5-8 to TRBJ1-2; the D is unclear. CDR1 SGHTS and CDR2 YDEGEE come from the germline V gene. The CDR3 is 14 residues long. CDR3 nucleotides: TGTACCAGCAGCTTGTGGGAGGCTAACTATGGCTACACCTTC. It yields the protein CTSSLWEANYGYTF.

Regarding this clonotype: Relative to the germline gene, one junction end is altered; a read error may explain this. The chain combines TRBV6-1 with TRBJ2-1; D may correspond to TRBD1 or TRBD2 (6 bases each). This CDR3 spans 15 amino acids. Germline V gene lookup returns CDR1 MNHNS and CDR2 SASEGT. The chain's CDR3 is CASSHSGASYIEQFF. The CDR3 nucleotides are TGTGCCAGCAGTCATTCGGGGGCGTCCTACATTGAGCAGTTCTTC.

This clonotype was found many times. The chain recombines TRBV4-2 with TRBJ2-7; TRBD1 aligns across 8 bases. Trimming cost V 1 base and J 2 bases; bases outside gene matches: 4. This CDR3 spans 15 amino acids. The germline V gene has CDR1 LGHNA and CDR2 YNFKEQ. The CDR3 nucleotides are TGTGCCAGCAGCCAAGGCTCGGACAGGGCCTACGAGCAGTACTTC. Residues: CASSQGSDRAYEQYF.

This clonotype was seen a few times. The chain employs TRBV12-3 or TRBV12-4 and TRBJ1-4, with unresolved D. The CDR3 is 13 residues long. The V gene lost 2 bases and the J gene lost 16 bases, with 17 bases spanning the gap. This CDR3 reads CASSLNLSEKPFF. CDR3 sequence (DNA): TGTGCCAGCAGTTTAAATCTGTCGGAAAAGCCGTTTTTT.

On this clonotype itself: One end of the junction fails to match germline, which may point to a read error. V usage is TRBV11-2 and J usage is TRBJ2-2; D possibly uses TRBD1 or TRBD2 (5 bases each). Germline V lookup: CDR1 SGHAT, CDR2 FQNNGV. The CDR3 length is 16 residues. CDR3 loop: CASSDGRNTNTGDLFF. The CDR3 nucleotides read TGTGCCAGCTCCGACGGACGCAACACGAACACCGGGGACCTGTTTTTT.